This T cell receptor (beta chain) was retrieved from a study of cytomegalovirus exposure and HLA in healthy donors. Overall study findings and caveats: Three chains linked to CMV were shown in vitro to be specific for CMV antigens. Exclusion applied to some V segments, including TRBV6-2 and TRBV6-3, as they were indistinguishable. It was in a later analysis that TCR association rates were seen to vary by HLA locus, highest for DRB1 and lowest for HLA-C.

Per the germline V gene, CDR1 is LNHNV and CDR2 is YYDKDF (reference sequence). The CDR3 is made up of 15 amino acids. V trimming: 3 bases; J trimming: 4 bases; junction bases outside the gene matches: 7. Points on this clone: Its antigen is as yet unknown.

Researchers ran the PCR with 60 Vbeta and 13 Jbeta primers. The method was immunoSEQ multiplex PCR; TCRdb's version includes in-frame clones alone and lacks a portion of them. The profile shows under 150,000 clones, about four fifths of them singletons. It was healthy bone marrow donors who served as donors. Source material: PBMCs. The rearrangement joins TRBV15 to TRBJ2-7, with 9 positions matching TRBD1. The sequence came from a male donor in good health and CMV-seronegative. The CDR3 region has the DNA TGTGCCACCAGCAGGGGACAGGGTGGTACGTACGAGCAGTACTTC. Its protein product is CATSRGQGGTYEQYF.